What follows are 6 T cell receptor beta chains derived from one specimen sequenced in a study of blood T cell repertoires in COVID-19. Clones were read by immunoSEQ multiplex PCR, and TCRdb kept only the in-frame ones, dropping some. Of roughly 370,000 clones in the sample, roughly 89% were seen once. The sample taken for sequencing was PBMCs or T cells enriched from blood (not recorded which). These receptors were taken from a woman aged 45-65 years who had recovered from COVID-19.

In its sample, this clone was seen once. This sequence joins TRBV19 and TRBJ2-5, with 8 bases identical to TRBD2. Looked up from germline, CDR1 is LNHDA and CDR2 is SQIVND (reference sequence). J lost 4 bases, V lost 7 bases, and 8 bases had no gene match. The CDR3 consists of 14 residues. The CDR3 nucleotides are TGTGCCAGTAATGGCGGGGGGTTAGGAGAGACCCAGTACTTC. It is translated as CASNGGGLGETQYF.

The J gene is TRBJ2-7, the V gene TRBV19; D possibly corresponds to TRBD1 (6 bases). CDR1 and CDR2 from the germline V gene are LNHDA and SQIVND (reference sequence). The CDR3 is made up of 15 amino acids. V gave up 4 bases and J gave up 3 bases, with 16 bases separating them. CDR3 sequence (DNA): TGTGCCAGTAGTAACTCCCGGGACACTTACTACGAGCAGTACTTC. It specifies CASSNSRDTYYEQYF.

V usage is TRBV14 and J usage is TRBJ2-7; D ambiguous. The germline V gene encodes CDR1 SGHDN and CDR2 FVKESK. Trimming pared 3 bases from V and 2 bases from J, leaving 8 bases between. The length of the CDR3 is 13 residues. DNA for the CDR3: TGTGCCAGCAGCCATCGAGAAACCTACGAGCAGTACTTC. Translation gives CASSHRETYEQYF.

The chain is built from TRBV2 and TRBJ2-7, with 8 bases that match TRBD2. With 0 bases clipped from V and 2 bases from J, the junction kept 15 bases outside the gene matches. CDR3 length: 19 amino acids. From germline, CDR1 is SNHLY and CDR2 FYNNEI. CDR3 loop: CASSEAPRGGLLGPYEQYF. The CDR3 DNA follows: TGTGCCAGCAGTGAAGCGCCCCGGGGGGGCCTTTTGGGGCCCTACGAGCAGTACTTC.

The rearrangement uses TRBV6-1 and TRBJ1-3; the D gene is possibly TRBD1 (5 bases). V shed 1 base and J shed 6 bases, with 10 bases lying between them. Per germline, CDR1 MNHNS and CDR2 SASEGT. CDR3 length: 14 amino acids. DNA of the CDR3: TGTGCCAGCAGTGAAGACAGGAAGATAAACACCATATATTTT. Translated: CASSEDRKINTIYF.

This rearrangement joins TRBV2 to TRBJ1-5; possibly TRBD1 for D (6 bases). Germline V gene data show CDR1 as SNHLY and CDR2 as FYNNEI. The CDR3 extends over 14 amino acids. The ends were cut back, 2 bases at V and 5 bases at J, with 10 bases in the middle. The CDR3 region has the DNA TGTGCCAGCAGTGAAATGGGGGCCTATCAGCCCCAGCATTTT. This encodes CASSEMGAYQPQHF.